The rows below give T cell receptor beta chains drawn from one sample of a study of regulatory T cells in long-lasting Graves disease. TCRdb called the multiplex PCR reads again in MiXCR, with one record for every CDR3 protein. This table holds some 370,000 distinct CDR3 sequences, approximately 10% found once. The same data also contributed to another study, on T cells in Graves' hyperthyroidism and ophthalmopathy.

The material was peripheral blood mononuclear cells (PBMCs), obtained at new diagnosis, from a patient treated with antithyroid drugs. These receptors came from a woman aged 18-29 years with Graves disease. Each CDR3 is given with its conserved first and last residue. The D gene is left open where the match is weak. Clone size is stated in some rows and not others, as once, few, many or a class when expanded.

.,TRBV11-2,TRBD2,TRBJ2-1,CASRQFSGRVNEQFF,TGTGCCAGCAGACAATTTAGCGGGAGGGTAAATGAGCAGTTCTTC
many,TRBV6-1,.,TRBJ2-3,CAAWDRGVADTQYF,TGTGCCGCATGGGACCGTGGGGTAGCAGATACGCAGTATTTT
few,TRBV27,TRBD1,TRBJ2-1,CASSRKAGGFDEQFF,TGTGCCAGCAGCCGAAAAGCAGGGGGCTTCGATGAGCAGTTCTTC
many,TRBV7-3,.,TRBJ2-5,CASSLLGAGSETQYF,TGTGCCAGCAGCTTATTGGGGGCGGGGTCGGAGACCCAGTACTTC
many,TRBV28,.,TRBJ1-1,CASTPVPGAEAFF,TGTGCCAGCACTCCCGTCCCAGGGGCTGAAGCTTTCTTT
few,TRBV5-5,.,TRBJ2-7,CASSLVETYEQYF,TGTGCCAGCAGCTTGGTGGAAACCTACGAGCAGTACTTC
.,TRBV7-2,TRBD2,TRBJ2-3,CASSQPTSSGGSDTQYF,TGTGCCAGCAGCCAACCGACCTCTAGCGGGGGATCAGATACGCAGTATTTT
.,TRBV20-1,TRBD1,TRBJ1-6,CSARDLDRSFVSLHF,TGCAGTGCTAGAGATCTGGACAGGTCCTTCGTATCCCTCCACTTT
many,TRBV15,TRBD2,TRBJ2-3,CATSRDLAGVDGGTQYF,TGTGCCACCAGCAGAGATCTAGCGGGAGTAGATGGCGGTACGCAGTATTTT
many,TRBV20-1,.,TRBJ1-5,CSASGPNQPQHF,TGCAGTGCTAGTGGGCCCAATCAGCCCCAGCATTTT
many,TRBV10-3,TRBD1,TRBJ2-1,CAISSITSTGTGAGVSEQFF,TGTGCCATCAGTTCCATCACGTCCACCGGGACAGGGGCGGGGGTGAGTGAGCAGTTCTTC
few,TRBV20-1,TRBD2,TRBJ2-7,CSAQQRDPYEQYF,TGCAGTGCTCAACAGCGGGACCCCTACGAGCAGTACTTC
.,TRBV4-3,.,TRBJ2-5,CASSQAAPGPGATQYF,TGCGCCAGCAGCCAAGCCGCACCGGGACCGGGCGCGACCCAGTACTTC
many,TRBV30,.,TRBJ1-2,CAWNLEVGVNYGYTF,TGTGCCTGGAATCTTGAAGTGGGGGTTAACTATGGCTACACCTTC
.,TRBV29-1,.,TRBJ2-1,CSVGQGYNEQFF,TGCAGCGTGGGGCAGGGTTACAATGAGCAGTTCTTC
many,TRBV5-1,.,TRBJ2-3,CASSLNLAELADTQYF,TGCGCCAGCAGCTTGAATCTGGCTGAATTGGCAGATACGCAGTATTTT
few,TRBV7-9,TRBD2,TRBJ2-1,CAATSGGANEQFF,TGTGCCGCGACTAGCGGGGGGGCAAATGAGCAGTTCTTC
few,TRBV7-2,TRBD1,TRBJ1-1,CASSGTAHEAFF,TGTGCCAGCAGCGGGACAGCCCATGAAGCTTTCTTT
many,TRBV20-1,TRBD1,TRBJ2-3,CSSGTGGLDTQYF,TGCAGTTCCGGGACAGGGGGGTTAGATACGCAGTATTTT
many,TRBV30,TRBD2,TRBJ2-1,CALWASGRADEQFF,TGTGCCTTGTGGGCTAGCGGGAGGGCCGATGAGCAGTTCTTC
few,TRBV20-1,TRBD1,TRBJ2-1,CSARSLQGLYEQFF,TGCAGTGCTAGATCACTACAGGGGCTCTATGAGCAGTTCTTC